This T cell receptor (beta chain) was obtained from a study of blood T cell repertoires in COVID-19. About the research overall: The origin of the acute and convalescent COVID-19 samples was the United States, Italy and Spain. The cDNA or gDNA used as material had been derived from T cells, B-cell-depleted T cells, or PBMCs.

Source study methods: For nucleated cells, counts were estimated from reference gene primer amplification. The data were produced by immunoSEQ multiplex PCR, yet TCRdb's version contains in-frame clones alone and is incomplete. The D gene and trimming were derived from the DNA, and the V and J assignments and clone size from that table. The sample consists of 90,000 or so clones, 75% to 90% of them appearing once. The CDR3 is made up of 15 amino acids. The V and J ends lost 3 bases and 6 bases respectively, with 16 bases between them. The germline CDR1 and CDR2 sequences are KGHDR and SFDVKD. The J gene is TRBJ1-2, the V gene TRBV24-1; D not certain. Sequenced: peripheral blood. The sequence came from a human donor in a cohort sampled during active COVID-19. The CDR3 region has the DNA TGTGCCACCAGTGATAGTCCGGGGAAGGAGAATGGCTACACCTTC. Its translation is CATSDSPGKENGYTF.